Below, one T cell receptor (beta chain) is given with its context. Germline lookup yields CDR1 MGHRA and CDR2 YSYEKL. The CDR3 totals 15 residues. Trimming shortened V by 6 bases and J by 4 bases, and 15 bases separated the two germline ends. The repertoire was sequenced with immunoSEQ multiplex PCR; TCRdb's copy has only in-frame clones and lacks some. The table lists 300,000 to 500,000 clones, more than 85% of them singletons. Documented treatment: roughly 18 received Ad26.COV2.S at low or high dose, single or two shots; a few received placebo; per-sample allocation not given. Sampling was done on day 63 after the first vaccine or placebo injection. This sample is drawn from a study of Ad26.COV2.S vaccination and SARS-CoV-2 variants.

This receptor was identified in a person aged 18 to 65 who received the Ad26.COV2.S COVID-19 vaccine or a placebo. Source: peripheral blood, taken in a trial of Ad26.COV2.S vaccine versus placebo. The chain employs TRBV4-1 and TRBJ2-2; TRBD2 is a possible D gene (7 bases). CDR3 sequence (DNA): TGCGCCAGCAGTAGAGGGGGGACTACCACCGGGGAGCTGTTTTTT. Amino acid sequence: CASSRGGTTTGELFF.